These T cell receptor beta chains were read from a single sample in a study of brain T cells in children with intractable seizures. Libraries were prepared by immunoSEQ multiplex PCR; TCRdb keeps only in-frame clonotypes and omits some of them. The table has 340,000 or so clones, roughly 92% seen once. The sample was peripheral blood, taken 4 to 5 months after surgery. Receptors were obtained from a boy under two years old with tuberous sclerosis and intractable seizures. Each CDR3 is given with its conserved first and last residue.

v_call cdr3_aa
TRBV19 CASSIGPTAKNIQYF
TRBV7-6 CASSPIALGGWEKNIQYF
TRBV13 CASSLEETDTQYF
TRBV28 CASSFGGGTEAFF
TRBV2 CASSEGFRTVGQPQHF
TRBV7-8 CASSLVGLAGGREQYF
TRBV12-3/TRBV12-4 CASSFGRGLGYTF
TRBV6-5 CASRLFYEQYF
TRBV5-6 CASSFPSGNTIYF
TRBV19 CASSASQETQYF
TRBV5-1 CASSLTGGKETQYF
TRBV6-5 CASIWTADSNQPQHF
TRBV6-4 CASSDSKGRREGYTF
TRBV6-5 CASSYAASAPYGYTF
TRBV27 CASSFQGALTDTQYF
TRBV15 CATMSQMNTEAFF
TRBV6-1 CASSELTGGYGYTF
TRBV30 CAWGDMSYMNTEAFF
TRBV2 CASSLETGPYEQYF
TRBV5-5 CASSWGTGDGYTF
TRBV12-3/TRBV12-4 CASSLQGPKTQYF
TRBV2 CASKKAFSGANVLTF
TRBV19 CAKCTSGGGQETQYF
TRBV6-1 CASSETGAMNTEAFF
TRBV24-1 CATSKRGSSVSSEQFF
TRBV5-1 CASSRDTPNYGYTF
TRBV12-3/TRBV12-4 CASSFGQNYGYTF
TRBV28 CASSLLRDQPQHF
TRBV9 CASSVGGVGGNTIYF
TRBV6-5 CASSPGTQVNQPQHF
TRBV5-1 CASSFSGQEPYEQYF
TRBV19 CASSIGGGTAEQFF
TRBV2 CASSDQGSIQYF
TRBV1 CTSSQGFEGGTGELFF
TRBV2 CASSEGRGTESQETQYF
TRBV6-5 CASSYSLKGNEKLFF
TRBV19 CASGPAGGSSYEQYF
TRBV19 CASSIITGSNQPQHF
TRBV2 CASSEALRTNQPQHF
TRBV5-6 CASSWGPGRRDTQYF
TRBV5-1 CASSTRLFFGAGRETQYF
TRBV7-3 CASSPGRTTGANVLTF
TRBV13 CASSSGLVGSYNEQFF
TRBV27 CASRLEGLAYNEQFF